A single sample is the source of the 25 T cell receptor beta chains below, sequenced in a study of T-cell memory formation after mild COVID-19 (dated by TCRdb to 2020 to 2022). Libraries came from 5' RACE. The sequencer was an Illumina NovaSeq 6000. TCRdb trimmed the raw reads at Q25, called clones with MiXCR and kept productive beta chains. Entries that share a CDR3 protein sequence are merged under the most common genes and DNA. In all, the sample holds 350,000 or so distinct CDR3 sequences, and around 21% of those were seen once. The biggest ten clones account for approximately 12% of the sample. What was sequenced was PBMCs or a T cell subset sorted from them (not recorded which). The receptors were sampled from an adult woman who had mild COVID-19 (a few samples of this study predate the infection). The sample titles of this study are shuffled in the database, so cell type and time point are left out; the donor was told from shared clones.

The gene calls are TRBV2 and TRBJ2-2; no clear D. Trimming left V 7 bases short and J 5 bases short, with 5 bases between. The CDR3 has 11 residues. Per the germline V gene, CDR1 is SNHLY and CDR2 is FYNNEI. The CDR3 is CASTETGELFF. DNA of the CDR3: TGTGCCAGCACGGAAACCGGGGAGCTGTTTTTT.

This clonotype came up a few times. The chain has TRBV24-1 and TRBJ2-5; D might be TRBD1 or TRBD2, each matching 5 bases. Looked up from germline, CDR1 is KGHDR and CDR2 is SFDVKD. Trimming cost V 6 bases and J 4 bases, with 11 bases left between them. This CDR3 is built from 13 residues. In DNA, the CDR3 is TGTGCCACCAGTCCCCGGGGCGGAGAGACCCAGTACTTC. Its translation is CATSPRGGETQYF.

V is TRBV6-5 and J is TRBJ1-5; tentative D call: TRBD1 (5 bases). Germline V lookup: CDR1 MNHEY, CDR2 SVGAGI. The CDR3 extends over 15 amino acids. Trimming took off 5 bases at V and 4 bases at J, with 15 bases between the two ends. The CDR3 reads CASSPYGGLNQPQHF. Written as DNA, the CDR3 is TGTGCCAGCAGTCCCTACGGGGGTCTTAATCAGCCCCAGCATTTT.

This clonotype was seen repeatedly, ten times or more. A read error may produce the germline difference seen at one junction end. The gene calls are TRBV7-7 and TRBJ2-3; D not certain. Germline V CDR1 and CDR2: SSHAT, FNYEAQ (reference sequence). CDR3 size: 13 residues. The CDR3 loop reads CASSNGYWDTQYF. CDR3 in DNA: TGTGCTAGCAGCAACGGGTACTGGGATACGCAGTATTTT.

This chain connects TRBV12-5 to TRBJ2-1, with 12 bases identical to TRBD1. Trimming cost V 0 bases and J 9 bases; bases outside gene matches: 6. Germline CDR1 LGHNT, CDR2 FRNRAP. This CDR3 region has 16 residues. The CDR3 loop is CASGLVTGQGAVEQFF. DNA for the CDR3: TGTGCTAGTGGTTTGGTAACGGGACAGGGGGCTGTTGAGCAGTTCTTC.

This clonotype occurred once. The chain combines TRBV9 with TRBJ2-1; TRBD1 agrees at 7 bases. V gave up 0 bases and J gave up 1 base; unmatched junction bases: 10. The CDR3 runs to 18 residues. Germline V gene sequence: CDR1 SGDLS, CDR2 YYNGEE. Here the CDR3 reads CASSVGQGQWTSYNEQFF. CDR3 DNA: TGTGCCAGCAGCGTAGGACAGGGACAGTGGACTTCCTACAATGAGCAGTTCTTC.

This clonotype has only a few counts. The gene calls are TRBV9 and TRBJ1-1; D gene uncertain. From germline, CDR1 is SGDLS and CDR2 YYNGEE. The V gene lost 0 bases and the J gene lost 4 bases, with 16 bases spanning the gap. This CDR3 contains 16 residues. The CDR3 DNA reads TGTGCCAGCAGCGTAGCTAAGTCCGGAGGAGTCACTGAAGCTTTCTTT. This translates into CASSVAKSGGVTEAFF. The full variable domain, in which reference TRBV9 and TRBJ1-1 provide the parts outside the CDR3, is DSGVTQTPKHLITATGQRVTLRCSPRSGDLSVYWYQQSLDQGLQFLIQYYNGEERAKGNILERFSAQQFPDLHSELNLSSLELGDSALYFCASSVAKSGGVTEAFFGQGTRLTVV.

This clonotype was detected only a few times. The rearrangement uses TRBV24-1 and TRBJ2-3; 9 nucleotides align to TRBD1. The CDR3 covers 15 residues. Germline V lookup: CDR1 KGHDR, CDR2 SFDVKD. V trimming: 7 bases; J trimming: 4 bases; junction bases outside the gene matches: 8. DNA for the CDR3: TGTGCCACCAGCCCTGGGACAGGGTACGCAGATACGCAGTATTTT. Protein: CATSPGTGYADTQYF.

This clonotype was seen only a few times. The rearrangement links TRBV7-8 to TRBJ2-5; tentatively, D is TRBD2 (5 bases). V was clipped by 3 bases and J by 0 bases, with 14 bases between them. The CDR3 has 16 amino acids. The germline V gene encodes CDR1 SGHVS and CDR2 FQNEAQ. CDR3 sequence (DNA): TGTGCCAGCAGCTTGGTAGCGTCAAGGTACCAAGAGACCCAGTACTTC. As protein: CASSLVASRYQETQYF.

This clonotype was found a few times. This chain uses TRBV10-3 with TRBJ2-5; D tentatively reads TRBD1 or TRBD2 (5 bases each). Looked up from germline, CDR1 is ENHRY and CDR2 is SYGVKD. This CDR3 spans 13 amino acids. The V gene lost 6 bases and the J gene lost 7 bases, with 15 bases spanning the gap. CDR3 nucleotides: TGTGCCATCAGCCGTGGGACCCTCGGGACCCAGTACTTC. Protein: CAISRGTLGTQYF.

The chain combines TRBV29-1 with TRBJ1-3, with D possibly matching TRBD1 (6 bases). The V gene lost 4 bases and the J gene lost 4 bases, with 14 bases spanning the gap. Germline V gene sequence: CDR1 SQVTM, CDR2 ANQGSEA. The CDR3 is 14 amino acids. CDR3 sequence reads: CSVGRGGQGNTIYF. The CDR3, as DNA: TGCAGCGTTGGCCGAGGGGGGCAGGGAAACACCATATATTTT.

The CDR3 DNA reads as TGTGCCAGCTCACCAGACGCCTACGAGCAGTACTTC. It specifies CASSPDAYEQYF. V and J are TRBV18 and TRBJ2-7; D not resolved. Germline values: CDR1 KGHSH, CDR2 LQKENI. The CDR3 consists of 12 residues. Trimming took off 2 bases at V and 2 bases at J, with 4 bases between the two ends.

The chain is built from TRBV12-3 or TRBV12-4 and TRBJ2-4; D tentatively reads TRBD1 or TRBD2 (7 bases each). The CDR3 covers 15 residues. Trimming shortened V by 6 bases and J by 3 bases, and 15 bases separated the two germline ends. CDR3 coding DNA: TGTGCCAGCAGGACGACAGGGAGGGGCAAAAACATTCAGTACTTC. Translation gives CASRTTGRGKNIQYF.

V and J are TRBV20-1 and TRBJ2-1; 11 bases are a match to TRBD2. Germline V gives CDR1 DFQATT, CDR2 SNEGSKA (reference sequence). This CDR3 is 15 amino acids long. The J segment lost 5 bases and the V segment lost 1 base, leaving 4 bases of the junction unmatched. In DNA, the CDR3 is TGCAGTGCTAGAGTGGGGACTAGCGGCAACAATGAGCAGTTCTTC. Its protein is CSARVGTSGNNEQFF.

The V call is TRBV7-2, the J call TRBJ1-4, with 9 bases identical to TRBD1. Germline V gives CDR1 SGHTA, CDR2 FQGNSA. The trim removed 1 base at V and 10 bases at J, leaving 10 bases unmatched. The CDR3 runs to 16 residues. The CDR3 coding sequence is TGTGCCAGCAGCTTAGAGGGGACAGGGTCGATTGTAAAACTGTTTTTT. The encoded protein is CASSLEGTGSIVKLFF. The full variable domain, with the rest looked up from reference TRBV7-2 and TRBJ1-4, is GAGVSQSPSNKVTEKGKDVELRCDPISGHTALYWYRQSLGQGLEFLIYFQGNSAPDKSGLPSDRFSAERTGGSVSTLTIQRTQQEDSAVYLCASSLEGTGSIVKLFFGSGTQLSVL.

The chain carries TRBV5-4 and TRBJ2-1, with D perhaps TRBD1 or TRBD2 (5 bases each). The CDR3 has 15 residues. Germline-derived CDR1 and CDR2 are SGHNT and YYREEE (reference sequence). V lost 4 bases and J 4 bases, leaving 15 bases between the germline ends. CDR3 sequence (DNA): TGTGCCAGCAGCCGGGACCGCTATTCGTACAATGAGCAGTTCTTC. Protein product: CASSRDRYSYNEQFF. Combining the CDR3 with reference TRBV5-4 and TRBJ2-1 gives the whole variable domain ETGVTQSPTHLIKTRGQQVTLRCSSQSGHNTVSWYQQALGQGPQFIFQYYREEENGRGNFPPRFSGLQFPNYSSELNVNALELDDSALYLCASSRDRYSYNEQFFGPGTRLTVL.

Only a few counts were recorded for this clonotype. V usage is TRBV6-5 and J usage is TRBJ2-2; D remains unclear. V gave up 0 bases and J gave up 1 base, with 9 bases separating them. This CDR3 has 16 amino acids. Germline V gives CDR1 MNHEY, CDR2 SVGAGI. CDR3 DNA sequence: TGTGCCAGCAGTTACTCGAGGCAGAGGAACACCGGGGAGCTGTTTTTT. It is translated as CASSYSRQRNTGELFF.

J is TRBJ2-7 and V is TRBV14, with no clear D. Germline CDR1 is SGHDN and CDR2 is FVKESK. Between the trimmed V and J ends, which lost 0 bases and 0 bases, there was a span of 6 bases. CDR3 size: 14 residues. CDR3 bases: TGTGCCAGCAGCCAAGATCGCGCCTCCTACGAGCAGTACTTC. Residues: CASSQDRASYEQYF.

DNA of the CDR3: TGTGCCAGCAGCGTAGCTCCGGGGGCCGATACGCAGTATTTT. Amino acid sequence: CASSVAPGADTQYF. This chain connects TRBV9 to TRBJ2-3, with D perhaps matching TRBD1 or TRBD2 (6 bases each). Germline CDR1 and CDR2: SGDLS and YYNGEE. V lost 0 bases and J 6 bases, leaving 11 bases between the germline ends. The CDR3 loop spans 14 amino acids.

The chain couples TRBV20-1 to TRBJ2-2; the match to TRBD2 covers 9 bases. The junction had 9 bases not matched to a gene; V was cut back by 0 bases and J by 7 bases. The germline V gene has CDR1 DFQATT and CDR2 SNEGSKA (reference sequence). This CDR3 is 16 amino acids long. CDR3 amino acids: CSARESIAGVVGELFF. Here the CDR3 DNA reads TGCAGTGCTAGAGAGAGTATAGCGGGAGTAGTCGGGGAGCTGTTTTTT.

V gene TRBV5-1 combines with J gene TRBJ1-1; D gene unclear. Germline V gives CDR1 SGHRS, CDR2 YFSETQ. The CDR3 contains 15 residues. V lost 3 bases, J lost 1 base, and 13 bases lay in between. The CDR3 reads CASSWAPSSNTEAFF. The CDR3 region has the DNA TGCGCCAGCAGCTGGGCACCATCTTCGAACACTGAAGCTTTCTTT.

V and J are TRBV18 and TRBJ2-1, with 7 bases that match TRBD2. Germline CDR1 KGHSH, CDR2 LQKENI. V gave up 3 bases and J gave up 0 bases; unmatched junction bases: 8. This CDR3 is 17 amino acids long. The CDR3 nucleotides read TGTGCCAGCTCACCCTCCCTACTAGCGAGCTCCTACAATGAGCAGTTCTTC. Residues: CASSPSLLASSYNEQFF.

A few counts support this clonotype. The gene calls are TRBV5-1 and TRBJ1-1; 9 bases agree with TRBD1. Losses at the gene ends were 6 bases for V and 4 bases for J; bases not matched to a gene: 7. CDR3 length equals 14 residues. Germline-derived CDR1 and CDR2 are SGHRS and YFSETQ. The CDR3 DNA reads as TGCGCCAGCATATCTGGGACAGGGAGCACTGAAGCTTTCTTT. It is translated as CASISGTGSTEAFF.

This clonotype showed up many times. The genes are TRBV19 and TRBJ2-1; either TRBD1 or TRBD2 may fit D (5 bases each). Germline loops: CDR1 LNHDA, CDR2 SQIVND (reference sequence). The V end lost 1 base, the J end lost 9 bases, and 16 bases lay between the germline ends. The CDR3 is made up of 15 amino acids. CDR3 loop: CASSIGEITRGEQFF. CDR3 sequence (DNA): TGTGCCAGTAGTATAGGCGAAATTACGAGGGGTGAGCAGTTCTTC.

The chain is built from TRBV29-1 and TRBJ1-5; D call uncertain. Looked up from germline, CDR1 is SQVTM and CDR2 is ANQGSEA. This CDR3 region has 13 residues. Trimming left V 5 bases short and J 1 base short, with 9 bases between. In nucleotides, the CDR3 is TGCAGCGTTCAGCACAGCAGCAATCAGCCCCAGCATTTT. This encodes CSVQHSSNQPQHF. Filled out from reference TRBV29-1 and TRBJ1-5, the complete variable domain reads SAVISQKPSRDICQRGTSLTIQCQVDSQVTMMFWYRQQPGQSLTLIATANQGSEATYESGFVIDKFPISRPNLTFSTLTVSNMSPEDSSIYLCSVQHSSNQPQHFGDGTRLSIL.